The rows below give T cell receptor beta chains drawn from one sample of a study of blood T cell repertoires in COVID-19. Profiling relied on immunoSEQ multiplex PCR, and the TCRdb table lists in-frame clones only, not all of them. In the table there are about 70,000 clones, 75% to 90% of which are singletons. The source material was peripheral blood. Receptors originate from a man at least 80 years old with acute or convalescent COVID-19. Both conserved end residues are part of each CDR3. D genes are given only for firm matches. Expanded clones get a size class; other rows say once, few or many, or leave the size out.

j_call d_call v_call clone_size cdr3_aa cdr3_nt
TRBJ2-7 . TRBV4-3 . CASSQGIGRTLYEQYF TGCGCCAGCAGCCAAGGGATAGGTCGGACTCTCTACGAGCAGTACTTC
TRBJ2-3 TRBD1 TRBV24-1 . CATSEMTGPVTQYF TGTGCCACCAGTGAGATGACAGGGCCAGTTACGCAGTATTTT
TRBJ2-2 . TRBV10-3 . CAISKGGPNTGELFF TGTGCCATCAGCAAGGGGGGGCCTAACACCGGGGAGCTGTTTTTT
TRBJ2-7 . TRBV5-1 few CASSLGPPAPDTPYEQYF TGCGCCAGCAGCTTGGGACCTCCTGCGCCGGACACCCCCTACGAGCAGTACTTC
TRBJ1-1 . TRBV30 . CAWSGGQSDTEAFF TGTGCCTGGAGTGGAGGACAGTCAGACACTGAAGCTTTCTTT
TRBJ1-2 . TRBV19 . CASIGGRENYGYTF TGTGCCAGTATTGGGGGCAGGGAAAACTATGGCTACACCTTC
TRBJ2-5 TRBD2 TRBV5-1 . CASSFRLADQETQYF TGCGCCAGCAGCTTCCGACTAGCGGACCAAGAGACCCAGTACTTC
TRBJ2-1 TRBD2 TRBV28 . CASSSSGSRYNEQFF TGTGCCAGCAGCAGTAGCGGGAGCCGCTACAATGAGCAGTTCTTC
TRBJ2-7 TRBD1 TRBV6-2/TRBV6-3 many CASSNPGQGSEQYF TGTGCCAGCAGCAATCCGGGACAGGGCAGCGAGCAGTACTTC
TRBJ1-6 TRBD1 TRBV9 . CASSGEWGQGLLLRNSPLHF TGTGCCAGCAGCGGCGAATGGGGACAGGGTCTTCTATTGCGTAATTCACCCCTCCACTTT
TRBJ1-4 TRBD1 TRBV7-9 . CASSLGTGGNEKLFF TGTGCCAGCAGCTTGGGGACAGGGGGTAATGAAAAACTGTTTTTT
TRBJ2-1 . TRBV18 . CASSPTINGVDEQFF TGTGCCAGCTCACCAACAATTAACGGGGTGGATGAGCAGTTCTTC
TRBJ2-7 TRBD2 TRBV23-1 . CASSQSTTSGESYEQYF TGCGCCAGCAGTCAATCTACGACTAGCGGGGAATCCTACGAGCAGTACTTC
TRBJ2-1 TRBD2 TRBV12-5 . CASGLVLGTSGSSTYNEQFF TGTGCTAGTGGTTTGGTACTGGGGACTAGCGGGAGTTCCACCTACAATGAGCAGTTCTTC
TRBJ1-2 TRBD1 TRBV6-5 . CASSYFDRGYGYTF TGTGCCAGCAGTTACTTTGACAGGGGTTATGGCTACACCTTC
TRBJ2-3 TRBD2 TRBV11-3 . CASSLGTAGEDTQYF TGTGCCAGCAGCTTAGGAACAGCGGGAGAAGATACGCAGTATTTT
TRBJ2-1 TRBD2 TRBV6-5 . CASSSSGSSYNEQFF TGTGCCAGCAGTTCTAGCGGGAGCTCCTACAATGAGCAGTTCTTC
TRBJ2-7 TRBD1 TRBV18 . CASSRSGGYEQYF TGTGCCAGCTCAAGATCAGGGGGTTACGAGCAGTACTTC
TRBJ2-1 . TRBV7-9 . CASSPFGSYNEQFF TGTGCCAGCAGCCCCTTCGGGTCCTACAATGAGCAGTTCTTC
TRBJ2-3 . TRBV6-5 . CASRGTGPSTDTQYF TGTGCCAGCAGGGGCACAGGGCCTAGCACAGATACGCAGTATTTT
TRBJ1-5 . TRBV6-1 . CASSGGGQSSNQPQHF TGTGCCAGCAGTGGGGGGGGGCAGTCTAGCAATCAGCCCCAGCATTTT
TRBJ2-1 TRBD2 TRBV13 . CASSQAGTSFGEQFF TGTGCCAGCAGCCAAGCCGGGACTAGTTTCGGTGAGCAGTTCTTC
TRBJ2-7 . TRBV5-1 . CASSLAGSSYEQYF TGCGCCAGCAGCTTGGCCGGGAGCAGCTACGAGCAGTACTTC
TRBJ2-7 TRBD1 TRBV4-3 . CASSLEGANEQYF TGCGCCAGCTCCCTCGAGGGGGCTAACGAGCAGTACTTC
TRBJ1-1 . TRBV28 once CASTLTGTTEAFF TGTGCCAGCACCCTAACAGGGACCACTGAAGCTTTCTTT
TRBJ1-1 . TRBV30 . CALIGENTEAFF TGTGCCCTGATCGGGGAGAACACTGAAGCTTTCTTT
TRBJ1-2 TRBD1 TRBV6-5 . CASRSGQEISGYTF TGTGCCAGCAGATCAGGACAGGAGATAAGTGGCTACACCTTC
TRBJ1-1 . TRBV7-2 . CASSLVHFNTEAFF TGTGCCAGCAGCTTAGTCCACTTCAACACTGAAGCTTTCTTT
TRBJ1-4 . TRBV7-2 . CASSSQGYNEKLFF TGTGCCAGCAGCTCGCAGGGCTACAATGAAAAACTGTTTTTT
TRBJ2-3 TRBD2 TRBV5-4 . CASSFMGEGLTDTQYF TGTGCCAGCAGTTTCATGGGGGAGGGATTGACAGATACGCAGTATTTT
TRBJ2-5 . TRBV7-9 . CASSSDTYQETQYF TGTGCCAGCAGCTCAGACACGTACCAAGAGACCCAGTACTTC
TRBJ2-3 . TRBV5-4 . CASSPRWGDTGTQYF TGTGCCAGCAGCCCTCGTTGGGGTGATACAGGTACGCAGTATTTT
TRBJ2-1 . TRBV7-2 . CASSLGLPGYNEQFF TGTGCCAGCAGCTTAGGCCTGCCGGGATACAATGAGCAGTTCTTC
TRBJ2-2 . TRBV5-1 . CASSPGQINTGELFF TGCGCCAGCAGCCCCGGACAAATTAACACCGGGGAGCTGTTTTTT
TRBJ2-1 . TRBV18 . CASSPPGNRNEQFF TGTGCCAGCTCACCCCCGGGTAATAGGAATGAGCAGTTCTTC
TRBJ1-5 TRBD1 TRBV6-1 . CASSSGTGGVQPQHF TGTGCCAGCAGCTCCGGGACAGGGGGCGTCCAGCCCCAGCATTTT
TRBJ1-5 . TRBV11-1 once CASSLKRGSNQPQHF TGTGCCAGCAGCTTAAAGAGAGGGAGCAATCAGCCCCAGCATTTT
TRBJ2-2 TRBD2 TRBV7-8 . CASSLVIAGGNTGELFF TGTGCCAGCAGCTTAGTAATAGCGGGAGGAAACACCGGGGAGCTGTTTTTT
TRBJ2-1 . TRBV28 . CASIPSESSYNEQFF TGTGCCAGCATCCCCAGCGAGAGCTCCTACAATGAGCAGTTCTTC
TRBJ1-3 . TRBV18 . CASSPTQDSSGNTIYF TGTGCCAGCTCGCCCACACAGGATAGCTCTGGAAACACCATATATTTT
TRBJ2-1 TRBD2 TRBV10-3 once CAIREGLYNEQFF TGTGCCATCCGGGAGGGTCTCTACAATGAGCAGTTCTTC
TRBJ2-7 TRBD1 TRBV7-6 . CASSLGGQGEYEQYF TGTGCCAGCAGCTTAGGAGGGCAGGGGGAGTACGAGCAGTACTTC
TRBJ2-5 . TRBV24-1 few CATSGTGPQYETQYF TGTGCCACCAGTGGAACAGGGCCCCAGTATGAGACCCAGTACTTC
TRBJ1-1 TRBD1 TRBV19 . CASSSQGARTEAFF TGTGCCAGTAGTTCACAGGGGGCGCGCACTGAAGCTTTCTTT
TRBJ2-5 . TRBV7-9 . CASSLASGFITQYF TGTGCCAGCAGCTTAGCCTCGGGATTTATTACCCAGTACTTC
TRBJ1-5 TRBD1 TRBV5-1 few CASSLQGANGNQPQHF TGCGCCAGCAGCTTACAGGGGGCGAATGGTAATCAGCCCCAGCATTTT
TRBJ1-2 TRBD1 TRBV3-1/TRBV3-2 . CASSQDRDRVSTF TGTGCCAGCAGCCAAGATCGGGACAGGGTATCTACCTTC
TRBJ2-3 TRBD1 TRBV24-1 once CATSDLRTGRTDTQYF TGTGCCACCAGTGATTTAAGGACAGGGCGAACAGATACGCAGTATTTT
TRBJ1-2 TRBD1 TRBV6-5 . CASSYPGTASYTF TGTGCCAGCAGTTACCCCGGGACAGCCTCCTACACCTTC
TRBJ2-1 . TRBV19 . CASSIGLVEGEQFF TGTGCCAGTAGTATAGGTCTAGTTGAGGGTGAGCAGTTCTTC
TRBJ1-1 . TRBV11-2 few CASSFMNTEAFF TGTGCCAGCAGCTTCATGAACACTGAAGCTTTCTTT
TRBJ1-6 . TRBV5-5 . CASSLLRGGSNSPLHF TGTGCCAGCAGCCTCTTGCGAGGGGGTAGTAATTCACCCCTCCACTTT
TRBJ1-1 TRBD1 TRBV9 . CASSQQGASTEAFF TGTGCCAGCAGCCAACAGGGGGCTAGTACTGAAGCTTTCTTT
TRBJ2-2 . TRBV7-2 . CASSFLGGPGELFF TGTGCCAGCAGCTTCCTGGGGGGTCCCGGGGAGCTGTTTTTT
TRBJ2-2 . TRBV6-5 . CASKTEGSHTGELFF TGTGCCAGCAAAACCGAAGGGAGTCACACCGGGGAGCTGTTTTTT